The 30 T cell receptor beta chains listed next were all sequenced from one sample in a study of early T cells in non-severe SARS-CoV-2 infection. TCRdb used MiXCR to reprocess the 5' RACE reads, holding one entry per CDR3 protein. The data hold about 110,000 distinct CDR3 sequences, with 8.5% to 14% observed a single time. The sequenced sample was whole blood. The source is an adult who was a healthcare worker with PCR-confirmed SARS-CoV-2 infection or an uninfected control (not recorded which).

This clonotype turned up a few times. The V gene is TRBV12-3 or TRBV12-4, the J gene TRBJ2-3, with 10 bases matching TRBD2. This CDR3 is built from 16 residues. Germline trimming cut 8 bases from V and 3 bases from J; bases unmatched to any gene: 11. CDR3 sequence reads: CASDGTPGLATDTQYF. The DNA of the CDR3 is TGTGCCAGCGACGGAACCCCGGGACTAGCGACAGATACGCAGTATTTT.

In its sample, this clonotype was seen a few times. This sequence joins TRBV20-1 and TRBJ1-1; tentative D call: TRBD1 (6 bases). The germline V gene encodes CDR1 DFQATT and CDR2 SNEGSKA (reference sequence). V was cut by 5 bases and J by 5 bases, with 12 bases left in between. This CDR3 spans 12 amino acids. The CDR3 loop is CSASGGRTEAFF. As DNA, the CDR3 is TGCAGTGCTTCCGGGGGCAGGACTGAAGCTTTCTTT.

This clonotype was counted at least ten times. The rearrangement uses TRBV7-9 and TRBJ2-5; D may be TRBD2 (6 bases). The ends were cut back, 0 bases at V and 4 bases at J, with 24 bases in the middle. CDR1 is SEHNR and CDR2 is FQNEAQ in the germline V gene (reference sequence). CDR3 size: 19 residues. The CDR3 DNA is TGTGCCAGCAGCTTAGCGGGGGGAGTGGGAATAACCCGAAGAGAGACCCAGTACTTC. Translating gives CASSLAGGVGITRRETQYF.

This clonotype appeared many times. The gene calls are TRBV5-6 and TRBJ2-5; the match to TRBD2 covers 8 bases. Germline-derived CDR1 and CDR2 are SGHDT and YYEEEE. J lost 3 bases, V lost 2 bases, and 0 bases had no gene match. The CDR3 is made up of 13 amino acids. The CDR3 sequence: CASSFSGEETQYF. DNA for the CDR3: TGTGCCAGCAGCTTTAGCGGGGAAGAGACCCAGTACTTC.

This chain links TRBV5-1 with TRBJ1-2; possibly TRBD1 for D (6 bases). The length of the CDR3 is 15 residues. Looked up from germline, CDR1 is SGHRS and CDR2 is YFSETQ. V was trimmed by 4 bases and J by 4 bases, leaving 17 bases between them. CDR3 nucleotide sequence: TGCGCCAGCAGCCTGGGACACCTCTACGGCTATGGCTACACCTTC. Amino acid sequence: CASSLGHLYGYGYTF.

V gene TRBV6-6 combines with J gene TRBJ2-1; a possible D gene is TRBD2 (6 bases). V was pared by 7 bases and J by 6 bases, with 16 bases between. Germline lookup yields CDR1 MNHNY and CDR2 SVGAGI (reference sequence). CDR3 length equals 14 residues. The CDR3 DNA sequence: TGTGCCAGCACCATCAGGCTAGCGATCAATGAGCAGTTCTTC. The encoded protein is CASTIRLAINEQFF.

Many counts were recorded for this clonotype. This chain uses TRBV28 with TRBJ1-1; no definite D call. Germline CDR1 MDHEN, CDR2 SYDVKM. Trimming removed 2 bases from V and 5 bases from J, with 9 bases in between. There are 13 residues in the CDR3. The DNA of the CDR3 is TGTGCCAGCAGTTTAGGTGGAGGGACTGAAGCTTTCTTT. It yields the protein CASSLGGGTEAFF.

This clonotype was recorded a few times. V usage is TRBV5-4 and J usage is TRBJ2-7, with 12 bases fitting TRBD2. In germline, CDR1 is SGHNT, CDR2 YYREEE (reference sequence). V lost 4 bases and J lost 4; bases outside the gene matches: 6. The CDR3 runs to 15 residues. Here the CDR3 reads CASSHLAGGPYEQYF. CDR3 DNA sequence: TGTGCCAGCAGCCACCTAGCGGGAGGGCCTTACGAGCAGTACTTC.

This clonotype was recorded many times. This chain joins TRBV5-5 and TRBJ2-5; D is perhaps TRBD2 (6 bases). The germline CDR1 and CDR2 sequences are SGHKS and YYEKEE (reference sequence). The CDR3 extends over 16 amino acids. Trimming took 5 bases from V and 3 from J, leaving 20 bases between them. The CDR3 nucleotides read TGTGCCAGCAGTTCGGCTGGGGGGTATTGGGAAGAGACCCAGTACTTC. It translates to CASSSAGGYWEETQYF.

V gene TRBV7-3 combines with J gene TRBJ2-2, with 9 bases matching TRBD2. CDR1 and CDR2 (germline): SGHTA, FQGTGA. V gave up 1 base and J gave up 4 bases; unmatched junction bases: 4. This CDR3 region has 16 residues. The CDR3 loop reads CASSLKASGTTGELFF. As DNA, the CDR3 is TGTGCCAGCAGCTTAAAGGCTAGCGGGACCACCGGGGAGCTGTTTTTT. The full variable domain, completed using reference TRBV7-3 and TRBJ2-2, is GAGVSQTPSNKVTEKGKYVELRCDPISGHTALYWYRQSLGQGPEFLIYFQGTGAADDSGLPNDRFFAVRPEGSVSTLKIQRTERGDSAVYLCASSLKASGTTGELFFGEGSRLTVL.

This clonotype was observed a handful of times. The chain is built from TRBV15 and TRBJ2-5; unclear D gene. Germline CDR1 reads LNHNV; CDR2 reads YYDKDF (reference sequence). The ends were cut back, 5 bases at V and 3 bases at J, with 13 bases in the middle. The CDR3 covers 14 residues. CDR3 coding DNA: TGTGCCACCAGCGGAACTTACAGCGAAGAGACCCAGTACTTC. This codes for CATSGTYSEETQYF.

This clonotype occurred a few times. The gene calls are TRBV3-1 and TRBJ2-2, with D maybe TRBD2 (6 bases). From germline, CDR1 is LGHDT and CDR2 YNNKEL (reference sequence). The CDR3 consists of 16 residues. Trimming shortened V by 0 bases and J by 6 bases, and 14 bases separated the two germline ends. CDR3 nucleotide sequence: TGTGCCAGCAGCCAAGATAGCGGATTTACCCCCGGGGAGCTGTTTTTT. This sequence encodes CASSQDSGFTPGELFF. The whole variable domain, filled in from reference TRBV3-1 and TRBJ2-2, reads DTAVSQTPKYLVTQMGNDKSIKCEQNLGHDTMYWYKQDSKKFLKIMFSYNNKELIINETVPNRFSPKSPDKAHLNLHINSLELGDSAVYFCASSQDSGFTPGELFFGEGSRLTVL.

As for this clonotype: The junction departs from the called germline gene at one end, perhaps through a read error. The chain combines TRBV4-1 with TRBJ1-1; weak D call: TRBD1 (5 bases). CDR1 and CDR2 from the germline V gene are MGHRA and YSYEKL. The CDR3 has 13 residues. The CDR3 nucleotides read TGCGCCAGCAGCCAAGAACCCGGGACTGGAGCTTTCTTT. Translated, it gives CASSQEPGTGAFF.

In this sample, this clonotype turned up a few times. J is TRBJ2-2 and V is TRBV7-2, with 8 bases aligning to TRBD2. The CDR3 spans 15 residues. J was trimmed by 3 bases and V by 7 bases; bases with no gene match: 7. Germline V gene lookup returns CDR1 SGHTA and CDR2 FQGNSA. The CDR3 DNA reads TGTGCCAGCACCCTTAGCGGGACTTACACCGGGGAGCTGTTTTTT. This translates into CASTLSGTYTGELFF.

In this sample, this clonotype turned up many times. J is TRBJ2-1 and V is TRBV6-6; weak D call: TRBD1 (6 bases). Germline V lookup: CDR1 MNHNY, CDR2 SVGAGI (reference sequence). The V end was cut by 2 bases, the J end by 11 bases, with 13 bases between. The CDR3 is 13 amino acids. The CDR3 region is CASSYAPDRQQFF. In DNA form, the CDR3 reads TGTGCCAGCAGTTACGCTCCAGACAGGCAGCAGTTCTTC.

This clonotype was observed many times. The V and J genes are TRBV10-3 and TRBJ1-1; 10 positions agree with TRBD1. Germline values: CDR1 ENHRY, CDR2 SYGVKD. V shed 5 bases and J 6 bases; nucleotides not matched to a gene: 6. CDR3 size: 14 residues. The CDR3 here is CAISSRDRGAEAFF. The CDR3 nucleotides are TGTGCCATCAGTTCGCGGGACAGGGGCGCTGAAGCTTTCTTT.

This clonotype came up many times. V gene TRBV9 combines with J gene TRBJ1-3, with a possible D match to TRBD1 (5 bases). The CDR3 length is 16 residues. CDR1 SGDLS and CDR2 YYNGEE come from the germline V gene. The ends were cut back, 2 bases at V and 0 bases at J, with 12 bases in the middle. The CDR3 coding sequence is TGTGCCAGCAGCGTTGGGGACGTCCGCTCTGGAAACACCATATATTTT. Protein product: CASSVGDVRSGNTIYF.

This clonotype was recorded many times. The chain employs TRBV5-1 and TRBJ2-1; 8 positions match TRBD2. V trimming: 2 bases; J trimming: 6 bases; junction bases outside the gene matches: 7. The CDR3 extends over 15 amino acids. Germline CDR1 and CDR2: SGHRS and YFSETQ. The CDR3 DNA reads TGCGCCAGCAGCTTAGTAGCGGGAAATCGCAATGAGCAGTTCTTC. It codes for CASSLVAGNRNEQFF.

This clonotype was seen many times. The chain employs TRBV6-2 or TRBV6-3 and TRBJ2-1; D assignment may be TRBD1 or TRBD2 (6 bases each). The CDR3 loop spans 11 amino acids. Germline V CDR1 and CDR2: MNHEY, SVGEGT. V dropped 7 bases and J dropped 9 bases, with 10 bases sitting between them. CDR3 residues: CASKGGPEQFF. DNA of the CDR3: TGTGCCAGCAAGGGGGGACCTGAGCAGTTCTTC.

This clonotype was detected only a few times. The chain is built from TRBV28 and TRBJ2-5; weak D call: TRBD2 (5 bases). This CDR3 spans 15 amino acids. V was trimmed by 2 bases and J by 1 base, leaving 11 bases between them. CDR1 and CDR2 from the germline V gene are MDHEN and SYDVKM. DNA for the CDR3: TGTGCCAGCAGTTTAGAGTTGCGGGTCCAAGAGACCCAGTACTTC. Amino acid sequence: CASSLELRVQETQYF.

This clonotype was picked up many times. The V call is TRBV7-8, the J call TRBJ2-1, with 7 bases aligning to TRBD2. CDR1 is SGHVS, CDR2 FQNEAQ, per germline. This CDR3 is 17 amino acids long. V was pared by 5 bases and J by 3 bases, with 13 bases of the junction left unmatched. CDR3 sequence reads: CASSAGLLNSFYNEQFF. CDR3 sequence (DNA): TGTGCCAGCAGCGCGGGACTACTAAATTCATTCTACAATGAGCAGTTCTTC. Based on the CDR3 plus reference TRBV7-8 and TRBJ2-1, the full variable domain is GAGVSQSPRYKVAKRGQDVALRCDPISGHVSLFWYQQALGQGPEFLTYFQNEAQLDKSGLPSDRFFAERPEGSVSTLKIQRTQQEDSAVYLCASSAGLLNSFYNEQFFGPGTRLTVL.

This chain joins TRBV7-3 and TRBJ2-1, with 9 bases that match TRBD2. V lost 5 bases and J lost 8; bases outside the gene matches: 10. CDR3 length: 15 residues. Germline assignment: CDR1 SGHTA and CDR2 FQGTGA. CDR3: CASSPRRGGADEQFF. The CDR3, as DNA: TGTGCCAGCAGCCCCCGGCGGGGGGGGGCGGATGAGCAGTTCTTC. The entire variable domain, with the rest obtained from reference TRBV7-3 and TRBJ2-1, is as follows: GAGVSQTPSNKVTEKGKYVELRCDPISGHTALYWYRQSLGQGPEFLIYFQGTGAADDSGLPNDRFFAVRPEGSVSTLKIQRTERGDSAVYLCASSPRRGGADEQFFGPGTRLTVL.

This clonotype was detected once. The DNA for the CDR3 is TGTGCCAGCAGTTATCCCCAGGCTTCCTACGAGCAGTACTTC. It is translated as CASSYPQASYEQYF. The chain is built from TRBV28 and TRBJ2-7; D remains unclear. Per the germline V gene, CDR1 is MDHEN and CDR2 is SYDVKM. Trimming took off 4 bases at V and 1 base at J, with 11 bases between the two ends. The CDR3 has 14 amino acids.

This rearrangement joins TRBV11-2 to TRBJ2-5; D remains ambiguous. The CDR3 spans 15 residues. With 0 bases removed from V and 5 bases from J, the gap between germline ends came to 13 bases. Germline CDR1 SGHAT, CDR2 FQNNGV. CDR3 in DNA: TGTGCCAGCAGCTTAGACCAAGTAGCAGCCGAGACCCAGTACTTC. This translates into CASSLDQVAAETQYF.

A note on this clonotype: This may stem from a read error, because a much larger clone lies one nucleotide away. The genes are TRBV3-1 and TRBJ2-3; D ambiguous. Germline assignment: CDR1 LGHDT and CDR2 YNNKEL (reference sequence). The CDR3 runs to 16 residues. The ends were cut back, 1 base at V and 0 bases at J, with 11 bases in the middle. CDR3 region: CASSQVVGSSTDTQYF. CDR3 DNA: TGTGCCAGCAGCCAAGTGGTGGGTTCTAGCACAGATACGCAGTATTTT.

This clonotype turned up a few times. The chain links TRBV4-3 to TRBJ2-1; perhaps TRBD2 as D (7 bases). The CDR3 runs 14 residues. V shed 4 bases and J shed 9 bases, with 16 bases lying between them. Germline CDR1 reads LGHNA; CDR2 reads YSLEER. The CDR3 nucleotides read TGCGCCAGCAGCCGTCAGGGACTACAGGGTGAGCAGTTCTTC. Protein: CASSRQGLQGEQFF.

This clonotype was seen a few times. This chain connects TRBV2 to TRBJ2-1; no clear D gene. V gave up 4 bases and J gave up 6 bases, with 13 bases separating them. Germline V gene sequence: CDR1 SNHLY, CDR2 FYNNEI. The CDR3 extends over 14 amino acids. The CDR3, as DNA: TGTGCCAGCAGTGTGGCAGGTTGGGGCAATGAGCAGTTCTTC. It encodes CASSVAGWGNEQFF.

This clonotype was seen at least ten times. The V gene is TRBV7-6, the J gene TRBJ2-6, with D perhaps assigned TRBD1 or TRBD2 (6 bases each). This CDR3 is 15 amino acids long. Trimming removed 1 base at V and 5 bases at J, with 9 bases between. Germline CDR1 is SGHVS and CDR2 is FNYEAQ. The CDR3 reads CASSLEGGRANVLTF. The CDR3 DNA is TGTGCCAGCAGCTTAGAGGGGGGTAGGGCCAACGTCCTGACTTTC.

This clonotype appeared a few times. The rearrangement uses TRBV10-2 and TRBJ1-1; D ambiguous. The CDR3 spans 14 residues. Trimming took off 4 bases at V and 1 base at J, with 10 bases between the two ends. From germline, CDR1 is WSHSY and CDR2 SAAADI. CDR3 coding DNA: TGCGCCAGCAGTGCCGGTCTCACGAACACTGAAGCTTTCTTT. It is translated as CASSAGLTNTEAFF.

CDR3 loop: CASSSVSAKNIQYF. In nucleotides, the CDR3 is TGTGCCAGCAGCTCCGTGTCAGCCAAAAACATTCAGTACTTC. The J gene is TRBJ2-4, the V gene TRBV11-1; D is unresolved. The germline CDR1 and CDR2 sequences are SGHAT and FQDESV (reference sequence). The CDR3 runs 14 residues. The V end lost 4 bases, the J end lost 0 bases, and 7 bases lay between the germline ends.